The 7 T cell receptor beta chains below were found in one sample sequenced in a study of T cell responses to AZD1222 COVID-19 vaccine (dated by TCRdb to about 2021). The time point label here, explained by the study, means: baseline before first vaccination. Library generation was performed with the immunoSEQ multiplex PCR assay. Here the immuneACCESS table is served through TCRdb, limited to in-frame sequences with V and J called. Missing clones are a known gap in these copies; in checked studies unresolved V genes cover under half, and the rest lacks a known reason. The sample table holds approximately 150,000 clones, of which 80% to 95% were seen once. The ten most abundant clones make up around 2.5% of the sample. The source material was peripheral blood, sampled on day 0 of AZD1222 vaccination. Source of these receptors: an adult in good health.

The rearrangement joins TRBV5-1 to TRBJ1-1, with D tentatively TRBD1 (5 bases). The CDR3 has 15 amino acids. Germline values: CDR1 SGHRS, CDR2 YFSETQ. The V end lost 0 bases, the J end lost 4 bases, and 13 bases lay between the germline ends. CDR3 sequence: CASSLGALGGTEAFF. In DNA form, the CDR3 reads TGCGCCAGCAGCTTGGGGGCCCTCGGGGGCACTGAAGCTTTCTTT.

The J gene is TRBJ2-7, the V gene TRBV5-6; 12 nucleotides align to TRBD1. J lost 2 bases, V lost 3 bases, and 6 bases had no gene match. This CDR3 has 16 amino acids. The germline V gene encodes CDR1 SGHDT and CDR2 YYEEEE. As DNA, the CDR3 is TGTGCCAGCAGCTGGGACAGGGGGCAGCATGCCTACGAGCAGTACTTC. This encodes CASSWDRGQHAYEQYF.

The rearrangement joins TRBV7-9 to TRBJ1-1; D is perhaps TRBD1 (5 bases). The CDR3 has 16 amino acids. The germline V and J ends were trimmed by 1 base and 4 bases, with 16 bases remaining between them. Germline V gene lookup returns CDR1 SEHNR and CDR2 FQNEAQ (reference sequence). The CDR3 nucleotides read TGTGCCAGCAGCTTAGTGGGGTCTGGGAGGGGCACTGAAGCTTTCTTT. Residues: CASSLVGSGRGTEAFF.

This chain joins TRBV15 and TRBJ2-5; 7 bases line up with TRBD1. The V segment lost 0 bases and the J segment 4 bases; nucleotides outside the gene matches: 2. The CDR3 runs 14 residues. CDR1 LNHNV and CDR2 YYDKDF come from the germline V gene (reference sequence). The chain's CDR3 is CATSRDGQVETQYF. The CDR3 coding sequence is TGTGCCACCAGCAGAGATGGACAGGTAGAGACCCAGTACTTC.

V is TRBV28 and J is TRBJ2-7; 10 positions agree with TRBD2. The CDR3 runs 16 residues. Per germline, CDR1 MDHEN and CDR2 SYDVKM. After removal of 1 base from V and 3 bases from J, the junction contained 6 bases not matched to a gene. As DNA, the CDR3 is TGTGCCAGCAGTTTATATATAGCGGGAGGCCGCTACGAGCAGTACTTC. Translation gives CASSLYIAGGRYEQYF.

The genes are TRBV7-9 and TRBJ1-4; weak D call: TRBD1 (6 bases). The V end was cut by 1 base, the J end by 5 bases, with 11 bases between. Germline V gene lookup returns CDR1 SEHNR and CDR2 FQNEAQ (reference sequence). CDR3 length: 15 residues. The CDR3 sequence: CASSLGGQGNEKLFF. CDR3 in DNA: TGTGCCAGCAGCTTAGGGGGGCAGGGAAATGAAAAACTGTTTTTT. Supplemented by reference TRBV7-9 and TRBJ1-4, the full variable domain reads DTGVSQNPRHKITKRGQNVTFRCDPISEHNRLYWYRQTLGQGPEFLTYFQNEAQLEKSRLLSDRFSAERPKGSFSTLEIQRTEQGDSAMYLCASSLGGQGNEKLFFGSGTQLSVL.

J is TRBJ2-2 and V is TRBV6-4, with TRBD1 matching 8 bases. The CDR3 extends over 15 amino acids. Germline assignment: CDR1 MRHNA and CDR2 SNTAGT. With 5 bases clipped from V and 1 base from J, the junction kept 3 bases outside the gene matches. The CDR3 loop is CASSTGTGNTGELFF. The CDR3 nucleotides are TGTGCCAGCAGTACCGGGACAGGGAACACCGGGGAGCTGTTTTTT.